This T cell receptor beta chain stems from a study of cytomegalovirus exposure and HLA in healthy donors. General observations from the study: In vitro, three CMV-associated chains proved specific for CMV antigens. Reportedly, diagnosis of cytomegalovirus status by the classifier showed high specificity and sensitivity. The tendency of first-cohort TCR clusters to co-occur in the 120 or so validation repertoires emerged from a later analysis.

Donors were drawn from the approximately 120-subject validation cohort, separate from the roughly 610-subject first cohort. V dropped 6 bases and J dropped 1 base, with 12 bases sitting between them. Per germline, CDR1 MNHNY and CDR2 SVGAGI (reference sequence). CDR3 length equals 14 residues. Note on this clone: Antigen specificity is unknown.

Data came from immunoSEQ multiplex PCR; TCRdb stores just in-frame clones and leaves some out. The top ten hold 4% to 4.5% of the sample, which has about 160,000 clones, over 85% seen once. Sequencing was performed on PBMCs. The chain couples TRBV6-6 to TRBJ1-2; perhaps TRBD1 as D (5 bases). This sequence originates from a young man in good health and CMV-seropositive. This chain's CDR3 is CASSLGGRNYGYTF. The CDR3 nucleotides read TGTGCCAGCAGCCTGGGGGGACGTAACTATGGCTACACCTTC.